The 20 T cell receptor beta chains listed next were all sequenced from one sample in a study of T cell responses to AZD1222 COVID-19 vaccine. Assay used: immunoSEQ multiplex PCR; TCRdb lists only in-frame clones, some missing. The table records some 100,000 clones, around 84% of them present only once. The sequencing here drew on peripheral blood, taken on day 0 of AZD1222 vaccination. Every receptor here comes from an adult in good health.

The genes are TRBV10-3 and TRBJ2-7, with D possibly matching TRBD1 (8 bases). The CDR3 consists of 16 residues. V lost 4 bases and J lost 2, with 18 bases in between. Germline CDR1 is ENHRY and CDR2 is SYGVKD. This CDR3 is CAISGQGRESAYEQYF. CDR3 in DNA: TGTGCCATCAGTGGACAGGGGCGGGAGTCCGCCTACGAGCAGTACTTC.

The V call is TRBV7-9, the J call TRBJ1-2; 7 bases fit TRBD1. After removal of 1 base from V and 13 bases from J, the junction contained 6 bases not matched to a gene. Germline V gives CDR1 SEHNR, CDR2 FQNEAQ (reference sequence). The CDR3 loop spans 12 amino acids. CDR3 sequence (DNA): TGTGCCAGCAGCTTAGGACAGGGTGAGACCACCTTC. Encoded protein: CASSLGQGETTF. Based on the CDR3 plus reference TRBV7-9 and TRBJ1-2, the full variable domain is DTGVSQNPRHKITKRGQNVTFRCDPISEHNRLYWYRQTLGQGPEFLTYFQNEAQLEKSRLLSDRFSAERPKGSFSTLEIQRTEQGDSAMYLCASSLGQGETTFGSGTRLTVV.

This chain joins TRBV2 and TRBJ1-2, with 8 positions matching TRBD1. The CDR3 runs 15 residues. Germline loops: CDR1 SNHLY, CDR2 FYNNEI. V trimming: 7 bases; J trimming: 7 bases; junction bases outside the gene matches: 14. The CDR3 DNA sequence: TGTGCCAGCATTAGGGACAGGCATTCCCTTCTTGGCTACACCTTC. This encodes CASIRDRHSLLGYTF.

The chain is built from TRBV9 and TRBJ2-1; 8 nucleotides match TRBD2. V lost 2 bases to trimming and J lost 8 bases; unmatched junction nucleotides: 12. CDR1 is SGDLS and CDR2 is YYNGEE in the germline V gene. CDR3 length equals 16 residues. Here the CDR3 DNA reads TGTGCCAGCAGCGTGGACCCCACTAGCGGTGGCGATGAGCAGTTCTTC. It encodes CASSVDPTSGGDEQFF.

The V and J genes are TRBV6-2 or TRBV6-3 and TRBJ1-1; 7 bases line up with TRBD1. The CDR3 length is 15 residues. CDR1 MNHEY and CDR2 SVGEGT come from the germline V gene. V lost 3 bases, J lost 0 bases, and 4 bases stayed unmatched. The CDR3 region has the DNA TGTGCCAGCAGTTATAGGACAGGATTGAACACTGAAGCTTTCTTT. It translates to CASSYRTGLNTEAFF.

V is TRBV5-1 and J is TRBJ1-1, with D possibly TRBD1 on 5 matching bases. The CDR3 has 15 residues. The germline V gene encodes CDR1 SGHRS and CDR2 YFSETQ. Trimming pared 3 bases from V and 6 bases from J, leaving 18 bases between. The DNA of the CDR3 is TGCGCCAGCAGCTGGCGGGGGGAGGGAAGTGCTGAAGCTTTCTTT. Protein product: CASSWRGEGSAEAFF.

This chain links TRBV5-1 with TRBJ2-1; 7 bases match TRBD2. V was clipped by 3 bases and J by 3 bases; unmatched bases: 6. There are 15 residues in the CDR3. CDR1 SGHRS and CDR2 YFSETQ come from the germline V gene. The CDR3 loop reads CASSSTSDYYNEQFF. The CDR3 coding sequence is TGCGCCAGCAGCTCCACTAGCGATTACTACAATGAGCAGTTCTTC.

This chain uses TRBV19 with TRBJ2-2; D remains ambiguous. Germline CDR1 is LNHDA and CDR2 is SQIVND (reference sequence). The V and J ends lost 6 bases and 5 bases respectively, with 10 bases between them. CDR3 length equals 13 residues. The CDR3 loop reads CASRSLGTGELFF. CDR3 DNA: TGTGCCAGTAGGTCCCTCGGGACCGGGGAGCTGTTTTTT.

In this sample, this clone turned up many times. V and J are TRBV28 and TRBJ2-3; possibly TRBD2 for D (5 bases). V lost 3 bases to trimming and J lost 3 bases, with 16 bases between them. Germline CDR1 is MDHEN and CDR2 is SYDVKM. This CDR3 contains 16 residues. In nucleotides, the CDR3 is TGTGCCAGCAGTTTTCTTGGAGGAAGGAGGACAGATACGCAGTATTTT. It codes for CASSFLGGRRTDTQYF.

V gene TRBV5-1 combines with J gene TRBJ2-1, with a weak D call TRBD2 (6 bases). Trimming cost V 5 bases and J 2 bases, with 11 bases left between them. The CDR3 sequence is 14 residues long. Germline V gene lookup returns CDR1 SGHRS and CDR2 YFSETQ. CDR3 nucleotide sequence: TGCGCCAGCAGGAGGATAGCGGCCTACAATGAGCAGTTCTTC. This translates into CASRRIAAYNEQFF.

The V call is TRBV6-2 or TRBV6-3, the J call TRBJ2-4; 8 positions match TRBD1. Trimming cost V 4 bases and J 0 bases; bases outside gene matches: 5. Germline lookup yields CDR1 MNHEY and CDR2 SVGEGT. CDR3 size: 16 residues. CDR3 amino acids: CASSSQGAIAKNIQYF. The DNA for the CDR3 is TGTGCCAGCAGTTCCCAGGGGGCAATAGCCAAAAACATTCAGTACTTC.

The V and J genes are TRBV3-1 (or the pseudogene TRBV3-2) and TRBJ1-2, with a weak D call TRBD1 (5 bases). The germline CDR1 and CDR2 sequences are LGHDT and YNNKEL (reference sequence). Trimming took off 6 bases at V and 7 bases at J, with 12 bases between the two ends. The CDR3 length is 12 residues. Here the CDR3 DNA reads TGTGCCAGCAGTATTCCAGGGTTTGGCTACACCTTC. Residues: CASSIPGFGYTF.

The rearrangement joins TRBV4-1 to TRBJ1-1; no firm D call. Trimming took 0 bases from V and 10 from J, leaving 15 bases between them. The CDR3 is 14 amino acids. Germline loops: CDR1 MGHRA, CDR2 YSYEKL. CDR3 region: CASSQEGSRVGAFF. CDR3 nucleotide sequence: TGCGCCAGCAGCCAAGAAGGCAGTAGGGTTGGAGCTTTCTTT.

The rearrangement joins TRBV12-3 or TRBV12-4 to TRBJ1-2; D call uncertain. Between the trimmed V and J ends, which lost 7 bases and 7 bases, there was a span of 10 bases. The CDR3 has 11 amino acids. The CDR3 DNA reads as TGTGCCAGCATCCTAGGGTCTGGCTACACCTTC. The encoded protein is CASILGSGYTF.

The rearrangement uses TRBV5-1 and TRBJ1-5; D possibly corresponds to TRBD1 (5 bases). This CDR3 contains 16 residues. Germline lookup yields CDR1 SGHRS and CDR2 YFSETQ. The germline V and J ends were trimmed by 0 bases and 4 bases, with 14 bases remaining between them. The CDR3 region has the DNA TGCGCCAGCAGCTTGGTGCCCCAGGGAGGGAATCAGCCCCAGCATTTT. Translated: CASSLVPQGGNQPQHF.

J is TRBJ2-1 and V is TRBV28, with 10 bases lining up with TRBD2. The CDR3 contains 16 residues. Germline V gene data show CDR1 as MDHEN and CDR2 as SYDVKM. The V segment lost 5 bases and the J segment 7 bases; nucleotides outside the gene matches: 11. The CDR3 nucleotides read TGTGCCAGCAGTCTCATATTAGCGGGAGGCCAAAATGAGCAGTTCTTC. Amino acids: CASSLILAGGQNEQFF.

The V call is TRBV2, the J call TRBJ2-6; 10 positions match TRBD1. From germline, CDR1 is SNHLY and CDR2 FYNNEI. This CDR3 spans 18 amino acids. J lost 4 bases, V lost 7 bases, and 13 bases had no gene match. The CDR3 region has the DNA TGTGCCAGCACCACGGGTGGGACAGGGGTCCCCGGGGCCAACGTCCTGACTTTC. Translation: CASTTGGTGVPGANVLTF.

The chain is built from TRBV19 and TRBJ2-2; unclear D gene. CDR3 length equals 12 residues. Trimming left V 1 base short and J 6 bases short, with 3 bases between. In germline, CDR1 is LNHDA, CDR2 SQIVND (reference sequence). CDR3 sequence (DNA): TGTGCCAGTAGTATAGTCGCCGGGGAGCTGTTTTTT. Translating it yields CASSIVAGELFF.

V usage is TRBV18 and J usage is TRBJ1-5; 12 positions match TRBD1. The junction had 15 bases not matched to a gene; V was cut back by 6 bases and J by 9 bases. Germline V gene sequence: CDR1 KGHSH, CDR2 LQKENI. The CDR3 spans 17 residues. The CDR3 region has the DNA TGTGCCAGCTCGCAGGAAGTCCCGGGACAGGGGGCGCGGCCCCAGCATTTT. The encoded protein is CASSQEVPGQGARPQHF.

This chain uses TRBV5-8 with TRBJ1-1; 10 positions agree with TRBD1. The germline CDR1 and CDR2 sequences are SGHTS and YDEGEE. The CDR3 sequence is 15 residues long. The junction had 5 bases not matched to a gene; V was cut back by 1 base and J by 5 bases. CDR3 protein: CASSLHRTGGTEAFF. The CDR3 DNA reads as TGTGCCAGCAGCTTGCATCGGACAGGGGGGACTGAAGCTTTCTTT.